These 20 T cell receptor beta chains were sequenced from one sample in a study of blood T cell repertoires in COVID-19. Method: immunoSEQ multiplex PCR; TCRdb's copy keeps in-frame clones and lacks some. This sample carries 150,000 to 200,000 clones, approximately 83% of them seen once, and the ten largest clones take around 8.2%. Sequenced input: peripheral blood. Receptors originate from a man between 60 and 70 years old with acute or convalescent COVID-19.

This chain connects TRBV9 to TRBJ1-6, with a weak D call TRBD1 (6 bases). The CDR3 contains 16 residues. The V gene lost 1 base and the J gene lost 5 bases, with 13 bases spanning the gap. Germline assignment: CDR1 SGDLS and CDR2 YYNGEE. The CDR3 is CASSVTGDNNNSPLHF. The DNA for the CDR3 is TGTGCCAGCAGCGTAACCGGGGACAATAATAATTCACCCCTCCACTTT.

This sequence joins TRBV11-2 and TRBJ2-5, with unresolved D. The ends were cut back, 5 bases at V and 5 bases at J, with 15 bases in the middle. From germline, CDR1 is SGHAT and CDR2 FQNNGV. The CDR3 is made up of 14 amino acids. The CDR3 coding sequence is TGTGCCAGCAGCCCTCCCTTAGCCCGGGAGACCCAGTACTTC. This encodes CASSPPLARETQYF.

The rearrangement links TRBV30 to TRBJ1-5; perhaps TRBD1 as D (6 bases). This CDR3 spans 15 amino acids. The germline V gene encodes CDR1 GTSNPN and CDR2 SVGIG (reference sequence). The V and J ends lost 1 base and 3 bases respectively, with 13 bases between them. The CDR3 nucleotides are TGTGCCTGGAGTGCGGGGGGGGCAGCCAATCAGCCCCAGCATTTT. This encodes CAWSAGGAANQPQHF.

The CDR3 here is CASSPGGTTNEKLFF. In nucleotides, the CDR3 is TGTGCCAGCAGCCCCGGGGGGACAACTAATGAAAAACTGTTTTTT. V is TRBV5-4 and J is TRBJ1-4; D might be TRBD1 (5 bases). Germline V gene sequence: CDR1 SGHNT, CDR2 YYREEE (reference sequence). Trimming removed 4 bases from V and 0 bases from J, with 10 bases in between. This CDR3 comprises 15 residues.

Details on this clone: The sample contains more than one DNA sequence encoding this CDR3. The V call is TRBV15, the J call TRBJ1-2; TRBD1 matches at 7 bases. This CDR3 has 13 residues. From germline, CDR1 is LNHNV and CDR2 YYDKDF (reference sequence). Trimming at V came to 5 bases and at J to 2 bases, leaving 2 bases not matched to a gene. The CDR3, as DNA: TGTGCCACCAGCGAGGGGGCCAACTATGGCTACACCTTC. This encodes CATSEGANYGYTF.

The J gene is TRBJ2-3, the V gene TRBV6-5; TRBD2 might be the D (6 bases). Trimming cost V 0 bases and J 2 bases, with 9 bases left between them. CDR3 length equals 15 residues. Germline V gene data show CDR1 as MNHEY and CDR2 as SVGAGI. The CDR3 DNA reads TGTGCCAGCAGTTACTCGAGGGACTTCACAGATACGCAGTATTTT. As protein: CASSYSRDFTDTQYF.

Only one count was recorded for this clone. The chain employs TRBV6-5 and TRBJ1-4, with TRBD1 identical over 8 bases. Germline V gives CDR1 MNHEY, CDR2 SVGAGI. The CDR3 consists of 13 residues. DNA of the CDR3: TGTGCACGTCAGGGACAGGCTAATGAAAAACTGTTTTTT. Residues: CARQGQANEKLFF.

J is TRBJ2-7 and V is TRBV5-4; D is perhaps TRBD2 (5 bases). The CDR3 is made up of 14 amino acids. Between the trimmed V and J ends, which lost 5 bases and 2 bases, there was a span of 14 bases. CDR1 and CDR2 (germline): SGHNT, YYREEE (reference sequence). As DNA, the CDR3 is TGTGCCAGCAGGTCTAGCTCCTCAGCCTACGAGCAGTACTTC. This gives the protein CASRSSSSAYEQYF.

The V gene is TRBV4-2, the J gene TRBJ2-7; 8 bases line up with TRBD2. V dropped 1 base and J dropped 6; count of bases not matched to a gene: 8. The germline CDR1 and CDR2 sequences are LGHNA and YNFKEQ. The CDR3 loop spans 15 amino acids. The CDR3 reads CASSQVTSAGGEQYF. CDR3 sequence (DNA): TGTGCCAGCAGCCAAGTTACTAGCGCGGGGGGCGAGCAGTACTTC.

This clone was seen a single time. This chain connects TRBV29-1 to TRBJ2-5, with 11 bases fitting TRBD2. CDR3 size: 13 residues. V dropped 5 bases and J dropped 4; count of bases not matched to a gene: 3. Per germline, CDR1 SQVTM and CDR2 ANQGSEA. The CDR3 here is CSVTLAGAETQYF. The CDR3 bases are TGCAGCGTTACACTAGCGGGAGCAGAGACCCAGTACTTC.

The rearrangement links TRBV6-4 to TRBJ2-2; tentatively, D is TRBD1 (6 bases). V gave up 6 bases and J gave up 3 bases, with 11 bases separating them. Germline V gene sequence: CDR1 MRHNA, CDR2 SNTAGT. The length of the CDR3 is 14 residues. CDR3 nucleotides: TGTGCCAGCAGCAGGGACACTTACACCGGGGAGCTGTTTTTT. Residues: CASSRDTYTGELFF.

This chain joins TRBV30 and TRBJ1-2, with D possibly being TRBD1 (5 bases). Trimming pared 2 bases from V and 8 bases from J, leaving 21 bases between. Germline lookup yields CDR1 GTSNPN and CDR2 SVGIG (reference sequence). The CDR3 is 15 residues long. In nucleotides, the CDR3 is TGTGCCTGGAGTCCATTGCGAAGGGGCCTCAGCGGCTACACCTTC. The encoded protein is CAWSPLRRGLSGYTF. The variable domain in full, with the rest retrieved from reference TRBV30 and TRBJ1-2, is SQTIHQWPATLVQPVGSPLSLECTVEGTSNPNLYWYRQAAGRGLQLLFYSVGIGQISSEVPQNLSASRPQDRQFILSSKKLLLSDSGFYLCAWSPLRRGLSGYTFGSGTRLTVV.

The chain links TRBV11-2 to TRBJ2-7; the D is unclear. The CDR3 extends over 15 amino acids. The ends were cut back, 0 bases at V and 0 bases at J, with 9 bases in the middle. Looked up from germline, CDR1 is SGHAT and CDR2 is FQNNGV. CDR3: CASSLESRSSYEQYF. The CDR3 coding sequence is TGTGCCAGCAGCTTAGAGTCAAGGAGCTCCTACGAGCAGTACTTC. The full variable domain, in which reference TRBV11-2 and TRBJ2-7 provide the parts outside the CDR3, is EAGVAQSPRYKIIEKRQSVAFWCNPISGHATLYWYQQILGQGPKLLIQFQNNGVVDDSQLPKDRFSAERLKGVDSTLKIQPAKLEDSAVYLCASSLESRSSYEQYFGPGTRLTVT.

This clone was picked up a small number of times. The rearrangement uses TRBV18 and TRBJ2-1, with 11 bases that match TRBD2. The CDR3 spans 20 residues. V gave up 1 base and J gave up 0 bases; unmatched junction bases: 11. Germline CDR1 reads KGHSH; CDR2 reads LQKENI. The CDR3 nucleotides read TGTGCCAGCTCACCACTTCAACTCCGGACTAGCGGGCTCTCCTACAATGAGCAGTTCTTC. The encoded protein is CASSPLQLRTSGLSYNEQFF.

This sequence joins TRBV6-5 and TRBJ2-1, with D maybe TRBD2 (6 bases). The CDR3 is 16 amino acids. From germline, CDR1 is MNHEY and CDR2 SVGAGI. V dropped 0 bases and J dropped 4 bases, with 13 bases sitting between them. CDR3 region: CASSYSSNSGYNEQFF. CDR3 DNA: TGTGCCAGCAGTTACTCAAGCAATAGCGGTTACAATGAGCAGTTCTTC.

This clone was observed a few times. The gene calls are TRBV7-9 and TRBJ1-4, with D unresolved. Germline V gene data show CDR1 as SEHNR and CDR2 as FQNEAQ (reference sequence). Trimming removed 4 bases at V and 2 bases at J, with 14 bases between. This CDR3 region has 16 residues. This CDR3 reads CASSSAGVSTNEKLFF. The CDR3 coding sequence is TGTGCCAGCAGCTCCGCGGGAGTTTCGACTAATGAAAAACTGTTTTTT.

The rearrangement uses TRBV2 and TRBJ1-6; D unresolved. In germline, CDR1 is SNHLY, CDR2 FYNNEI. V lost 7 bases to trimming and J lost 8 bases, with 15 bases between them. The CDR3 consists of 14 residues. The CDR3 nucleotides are TGTGCCAGCAATCCCGGGTCCTCGGATTCACCCCTCCACTTT. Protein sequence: CASNPGSSDSPLHF. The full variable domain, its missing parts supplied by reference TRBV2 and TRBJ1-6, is EPEVTQTPSHQVTQMGQEVILRCVPISNHLYFYWYRQILGQKVEFLVSFYNNEISEKSEIFDDQFSVERPDGSNFTLKIRSTKLEDSAMYFCASNPGSSDSPLHFGNGTRLTVT.

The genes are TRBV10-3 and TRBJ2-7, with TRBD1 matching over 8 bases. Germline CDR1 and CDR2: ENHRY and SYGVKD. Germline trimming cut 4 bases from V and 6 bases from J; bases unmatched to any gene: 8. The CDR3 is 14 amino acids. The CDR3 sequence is CAISGTGTLSEQYF. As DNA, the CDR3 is TGTGCCATCAGTGGGACAGGGACTCTTTCCGAGCAGTACTTC.

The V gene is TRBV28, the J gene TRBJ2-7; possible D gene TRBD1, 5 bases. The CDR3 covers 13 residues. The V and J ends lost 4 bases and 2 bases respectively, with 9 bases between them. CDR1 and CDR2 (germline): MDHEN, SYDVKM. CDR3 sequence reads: CASSSRVTYEQYF. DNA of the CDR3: TGTGCCAGCAGTTCCAGGGTAACCTACGAGCAGTACTTC.

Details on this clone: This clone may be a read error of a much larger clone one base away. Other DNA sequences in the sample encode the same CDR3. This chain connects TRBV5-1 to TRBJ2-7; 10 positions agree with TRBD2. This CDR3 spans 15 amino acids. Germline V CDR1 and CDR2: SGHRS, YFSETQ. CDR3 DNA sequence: TGCGCCAGCAGTTTGGTTGGGACTAGCGAGGTCGAGCAGTACTTC. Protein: CASSLVGTSEVEQYF. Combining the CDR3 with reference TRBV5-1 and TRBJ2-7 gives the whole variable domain KAGVTQTPRYLIKTRGQQVTLSCSPISGHRSVSWYQQTPGQGLQFLFEYFSETQRNKGNFPGRFSGRQFSNSRSEMNVSTLELGDSALYLCASSLVGTSEVEQYFGPGTRLTVT.